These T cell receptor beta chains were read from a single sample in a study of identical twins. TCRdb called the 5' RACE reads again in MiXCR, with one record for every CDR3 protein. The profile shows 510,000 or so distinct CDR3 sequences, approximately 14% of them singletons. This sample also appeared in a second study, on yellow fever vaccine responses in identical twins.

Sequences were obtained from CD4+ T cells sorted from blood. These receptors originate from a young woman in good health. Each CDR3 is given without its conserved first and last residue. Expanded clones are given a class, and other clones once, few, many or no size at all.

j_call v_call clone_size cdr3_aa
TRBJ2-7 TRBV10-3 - AISPTGTGVNEQY
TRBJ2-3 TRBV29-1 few SGKTAFADTQY
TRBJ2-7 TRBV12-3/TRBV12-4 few ASSFPPSAGTYEQY
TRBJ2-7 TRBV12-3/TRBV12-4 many ASSLETGLHYEQY
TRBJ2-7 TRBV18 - ASSPGTGRSLEQY
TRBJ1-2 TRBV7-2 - ASSSTGFVGYT
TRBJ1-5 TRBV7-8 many ASSPDGYSNQPQH
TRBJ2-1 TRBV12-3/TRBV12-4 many ASSLSGGEQF
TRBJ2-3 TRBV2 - ASRPRLAGGQDTQY
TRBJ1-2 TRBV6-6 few ASKGRPVLGYT
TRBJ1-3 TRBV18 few ASSAIGGTYGNTIY
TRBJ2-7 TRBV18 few ASSSPGRAYEQY
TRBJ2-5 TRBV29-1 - SALLAGAQETQY
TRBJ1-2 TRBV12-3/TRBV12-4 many ASRYGSGETGYT
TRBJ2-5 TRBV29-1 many SVYGLARTQETQY
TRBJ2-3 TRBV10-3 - AISTRTGSDTQY
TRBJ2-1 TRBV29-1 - SVRKTGTYNEQF
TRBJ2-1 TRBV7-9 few ASSLVRVVGSYNEQF
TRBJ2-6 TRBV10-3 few AISESSGANVLT
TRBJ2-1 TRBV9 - ASSPRQSSYNEQF
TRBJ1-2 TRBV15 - ATSRDGRGIYGYT
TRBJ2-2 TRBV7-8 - ASSLPRIPGELF
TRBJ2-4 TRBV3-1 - ASSQDPGGNKNIQY
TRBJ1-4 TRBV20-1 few SAMDGRNEKLF
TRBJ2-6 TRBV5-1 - ASSLNLGSSSGANVLT
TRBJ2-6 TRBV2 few ASSEDSGIGANVLT
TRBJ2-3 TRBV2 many ASSAQRGGTDTQY
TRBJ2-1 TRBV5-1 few ASSAAGGLATNEQF
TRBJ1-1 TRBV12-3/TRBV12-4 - ASTSDRRLTEAF
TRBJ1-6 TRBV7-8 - ASSLGTALESPLH
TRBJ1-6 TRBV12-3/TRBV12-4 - ASSWGSGSPLH
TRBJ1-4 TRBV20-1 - SARDPRQGNEKLF
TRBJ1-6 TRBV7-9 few ASSSASNSPLH
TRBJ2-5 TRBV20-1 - SARDGSIETQY
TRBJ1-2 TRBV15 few ATGGLRLGNYGYT
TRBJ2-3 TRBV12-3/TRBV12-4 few ASSLGQGAKDTQY
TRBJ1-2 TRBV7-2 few ASNAQGALEYGYT
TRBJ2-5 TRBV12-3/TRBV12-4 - ASSLRTSVNQETQY
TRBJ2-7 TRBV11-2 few ASSYTSGQFYEQY
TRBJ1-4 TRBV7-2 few ASSSGQENEKLF
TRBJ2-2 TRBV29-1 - SVEGGTGGTGELF
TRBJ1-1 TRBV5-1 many ASSFTGGAFFAEAF
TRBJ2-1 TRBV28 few ASSRSHGGGAGGNEQF
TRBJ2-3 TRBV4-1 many ASSQDHPTDTQY
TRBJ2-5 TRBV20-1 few SASRTSAETQY
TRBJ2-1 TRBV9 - ASSVDPGVSYNEQF
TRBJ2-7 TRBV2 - ASMGQREVSYEQY
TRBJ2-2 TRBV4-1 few ASSQRGSGELF
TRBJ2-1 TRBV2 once AFRSSNRETGGAYNEQF
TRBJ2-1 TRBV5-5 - ASSKGQIYNEQF
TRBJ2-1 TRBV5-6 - ASSLGALEQF